The clone carrying this T cell receptor (beta chain) was picked up a small number of times. Sequence at one end of the junction differs from germline and may be a read error. The source of the sample is a study of blood T cell repertoires in COVID-19. Study summary: Donors in the United States, Italy and Spain gave samples during acute or convalescent COVID-19. PBMCs, B-cell-depleted T cells, or T cells were the source of the cDNA or gDNA that made up the material.

As handled by the study authors: It was from reference gene primer amplification that nucleated cell counts were estimated. Only in-frame clones appear in the TCRdb table, and some are missing; sequencing was by immunoSEQ multiplex PCR. The V and J calls and clone size come from that table; D and trimming were worked out from the DNA. The sample lists around 98,000 clones, around 75% occurring once. CDR3 length: 13 amino acids. CDR1 and CDR2 (germline): MNHNS, SASEGT. This sequence was found in a man aged 65 to 85 with acute or convalescent COVID-19. What was sequenced was peripheral blood. The chain joins TRBV6-1 to TRBJ2-7; perhaps TRBD1 as D (5 bases). The CDR3 region has the DNA TGTGCCAGCAGTGAGTTGGACACAGCGAGGTTGAACTTC. Encoded protein: CASSELDTARLNF.